This T cell receptor beta chain was recorded in a study of T cell responses to AZD1222 COVID-19 vaccine. Study overall: It was second doses at about 4 or about 12 weeks that were pooled.

Study-wide results and caveats: Females outnumbered males among donors, who were mostly white British; clonal diversity was possibly underestimated. Recipients of two AZD1222 doses showed rising Spike-specific TCR breadth and depth.

Profiling relied on immunoSEQ multiplex PCR, and the TCRdb table lists in-frame clones only, not all of them. The sample shows 100,000 or so clones, 87% of them seen only once. Turning to this clone: Its target is not known.

CDR3 size: 15 residues. Losses at the gene ends were 4 bases for V and 2 bases for J; bases not matched to a gene: 1. Germline V CDR1 and CDR2: MGHRA, YSYEKL. This sequence originates from an adult in good health. The specimen comprised peripheral blood, sampled on day 0 of AZD1222 vaccination. V is TRBV4-1 and J is TRBJ2-1, with 11 bases that match TRBD2. CDR3 protein: CASSLTSGTYNEQFF. The CDR3 coding sequence is TGCGCCAGCAGCCTGACTAGCGGGACCTACAATGAGCAGTTCTTC.